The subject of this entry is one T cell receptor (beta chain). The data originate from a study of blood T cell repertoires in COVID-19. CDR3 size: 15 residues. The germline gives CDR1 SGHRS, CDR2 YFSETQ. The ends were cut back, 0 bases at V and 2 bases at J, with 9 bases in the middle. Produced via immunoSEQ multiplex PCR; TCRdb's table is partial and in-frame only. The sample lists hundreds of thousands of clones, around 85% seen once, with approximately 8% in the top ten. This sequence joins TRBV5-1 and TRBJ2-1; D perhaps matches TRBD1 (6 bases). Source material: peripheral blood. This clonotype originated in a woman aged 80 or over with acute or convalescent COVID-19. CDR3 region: CASSLADRTYNEQFF. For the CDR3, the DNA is TGCGCCAGCAGCTTGGCTGACAGGACCTACAATGAGCAGTTCTTC.